This T cell receptor beta chain was captured by sequencing in a study of Ad26.COV2.S vaccination and SARS-CoV-2 variants. Across the whole study: Intramuscular Ad26.COV2.S at 5x10^10 or 1x10^11 viral particles. Broader study findings: Assessments of TCR breadth and depth may have underestimated the total T cell responses. Comparability of non-spike TCR breadth was observed across vaccine and placebo recipients.

Sequenced by immunoSEQ multiplex PCR; TCRdb stores in-frame clones only, minus some. The sample holds hundreds of thousands of clones, around 88% seen once. Noted treatment: some 19 received Ad26.COV2.S at low or high dose, single or two shots; several received placebo; per-sample allocation not given. Samples analyzed were those drawn on day 63 after the first vaccine or placebo injection. As to this clone: Its antigen is currently unknown.

The CDR3 runs 13 residues. Trimming took off 5 bases at V and 13 bases at J, with 20 bases between the two ends. The source was peripheral blood, collected in a trial of Ad26.COV2.S vaccine versus placebo. The sequence derives from a person aged 18 to 59 who received the Ad26.COV2.S COVID-19 vaccine or a placebo. The gene calls are TRBV12-3 or TRBV12-4 and TRBJ1-2; D remains ambiguous. The DNA for the CDR3 is TGTGCCAGCAGTCCAAGGGTGTCTCCATTTCGCACCTTC. Translating gives CASSPRVSPFRTF.